Each of the 17 T cell receptor beta chains below was sequenced from the same sample in a study of T cell responses to AZD1222 COVID-19 vaccine (dated by TCRdb to about 2021). The time point label on this specimen signifies: baseline before first vaccination. Library creation used the immunoSEQ multiplex PCR assay. TCRdb provides this immuneACCESS table in a form limited to in-frame rearrangements. Some clones are lacking; in checked studies, under half of them reflect an unresolved V gene, and why the rest are absent is not known. The sample table records some 140,000 clones; 92% of these occur just once. The leading ten clones occupy approximately 3.4% of the sample. The starting material was peripheral blood, obtained on day 0 of AZD1222 vaccination. The receptor source for this set is an adult in good health.

The table lists this clone with a count of one. The rearrangement links TRBV30 to TRBJ2-5; D might be TRBD2 (6 bases). CDR1 is GTSNPN and CDR2 is SVGIG in the germline V gene (reference sequence). CDR3 size: 13 residues. V lost 3 bases and J 5 bases, leaving 13 bases between the germline ends. In DNA, the CDR3 is TGTGCCTGGAGGGAGAGGGCGGGGGAGACCCAGTACTTC. Translation: CAWRERAGETQYF.

The chain links TRBV19 to TRBJ1-5; unclear D gene. CDR1 and CDR2 from the germline V gene are LNHDA and SQIVND (reference sequence). This CDR3 contains 14 residues. Trimming cost V 8 bases and J 1 base, with 12 bases left between them. The DNA for the CDR3 is TGTGCCAGTGCAGACTACGCGAGCAATCAGCCCCAGCATTTT. This encodes CASADYASNQPQHF. Based on the CDR3 plus reference TRBV19 and TRBJ1-5, the full variable domain is DGGITQSPKYLFRKEGQNVTLSCEQNLNHDAMYWYRQDPGQGLRLIYYSQIVNDFQKGDIAEGYSVSREKKESFPLTVTSAQKNPTAFYLCASADYASNQPQHFGDGTRLSIL.

The chain employs TRBV27 and TRBJ1-4; D uncertain. The germline V gene has CDR1 MNHEY and CDR2 SMNVEV (reference sequence). CDR3 length equals 15 residues. Trimming stripped 3 bases from V and 0 bases from J, with 8 bases between. CDR3 in amino acids: CASSLRIATNEKLFF. The CDR3 DNA sequence: TGTGCCAGCAGTTTGCGGATTGCAACTAATGAAAAACTGTTTTTT.

The CDR3 region has the DNA TGTGCCAGTAGTATTACCCTAGCGCCTAGCACAGATACGCAGTATTTT. Its protein is CASSITLAPSTDTQYF. The gene calls are TRBV19 and TRBJ2-3; possible D gene TRBD2, 6 bases. The germline gives CDR1 LNHDA, CDR2 SQIVND (reference sequence). CDR3 length equals 16 residues. Trimming took 3 bases from V and 0 from J, leaving 13 bases between them. Full variable domain (remainder filled in from reference TRBV19 and TRBJ2-3): DGGITQSPKYLFRKEGQNVTLSCEQNLNHDAMYWYRQDPGQGLRLIYYSQIVNDFQKGDIAEGYSVSREKKESFPLTVTSAQKNPTAFYLCASSITLAPSTDTQYFGPGTRLTVL.

This rearrangement joins TRBV30 to TRBJ1-4; the D is unclear. V lost 6 bases and J lost 8, with 16 bases in between. Germline V CDR1 and CDR2: GTSNPN, SVGIG (reference sequence). The CDR3 sequence is 13 residues long. The CDR3 coding sequence is TGTGCCTGTCTATGGAGGGAGGACGAAAAACTGTTTTTT. Amino acids: CACLWREDEKLFF.

The chain carries TRBV18 and TRBJ1-4; TRBD1 matches at 10 bases. Germline CDR1 KGHSH, CDR2 LQKENI. This CDR3 spans 15 amino acids. Losses at the gene ends were 4 bases for V and 8 bases for J; bases not matched to a gene: 7. Here the CDR3 DNA reads TGTGCCAGCTCACTCACCCGGGACAGGGGAGAAAAACTGTTTTTT. This translates into CASSLTRDRGEKLFF.

The chain recombines TRBV7-8 with TRBJ2-5; no firm D call. Trimming took 3 bases from V and 5 from J, leaving 16 bases between them. Per the germline V gene, CDR1 is SGHVS and CDR2 is FQNEAQ. The CDR3 length is 15 residues. This chain's CDR3 is CASSLGSRPSETQYF. The CDR3 nucleotides are TGTGCCAGCAGCTTGGGCAGCCGTCCTTCTGAGACCCAGTACTTC. The variable domain in full, with the rest retrieved from reference TRBV7-8 and TRBJ2-5, is GAGVSQSPRYKVAKRGQDVALRCDPISGHVSLFWYQQALGQGPEFLTYFQNEAQLDKSGLPSDRFFAERPEGSVSTLKIQRTQQEDSAVYLCASSLGSRPSETQYFGPGTRLLVL.

This clone was detected only once. The chain carries TRBV25-1 and TRBJ2-3; D perhaps matches TRBD2 (5 bases). Trimming pared 1 base from V and 8 bases from J, leaving 16 bases between. There are 15 residues in the CDR3. Germline-derived CDR1 and CDR2 are MGHDK and SYGVNS. The CDR3 region has the DNA TGTGCCAGCAGTGAATTTGACGGCCTGGGAGCTACGCAGTATTTT. Translated, it gives CASSEFDGLGATQYF.

The V gene is TRBV11-2, the J gene TRBJ1-1, with D tentatively TRBD1 (5 bases). CDR3 length: 14 residues. Trimming took 4 bases from V and 1 from J, leaving 10 bases between them. Germline-derived CDR1 and CDR2 are SGHAT and FQNNGV. CDR3 sequence (DNA): TGTGCCAGCAGCTCTGGGACTGAGAACACTGAAGCTTTCTTT. Translating it yields CASSSGTENTEAFF.

J is TRBJ2-1 and V is TRBV3-1 (or the pseudogene TRBV3-2); no reliable D call. Trimming took 4 bases from V and 3 from J, leaving 16 bases between them. Germline values: CDR1 LGHDT, CDR2 YNNKEL (reference sequence). The CDR3 length is 16 residues. DNA for the CDR3: TGTGCCAGCAGCCGGATAAGGACCAAGGACTACAATGAGCAGTTCTTC. Its protein is CASSRIRTKDYNEQFF.

V is TRBV5-1 and J is TRBJ2-5; TRBD2 agrees at 8 bases. Looked up from germline, CDR1 is SGHRS and CDR2 is YFSETQ. The CDR3 totals 14 residues. Losses at the gene ends were 2 bases for V and 2 bases for J; bases not matched to a gene: 2. CDR3 region: CASSFTSGQETQYF. CDR3 DNA sequence: TGCGCCAGCAGCTTTACTAGCGGTCAAGAGACCCAGTACTTC.

The gene calls are TRBV30 and TRBJ1-5; 9 nucleotides align to TRBD1. Trimming removed 6 bases from V and 3 bases from J; junction bases left unmatched: 3. Germline loops: CDR1 GTSNPN, CDR2 SVGIG (reference sequence). The CDR3 runs to 13 residues. DNA of the CDR3: TGTGCCTGCCGGACAGGGGACAATCAGCCCCAGCATTTT. Amino acid sequence: CACRTGDNQPQHF.

The chain carries TRBV18 and TRBJ2-3; TRBD2 matches 14 bases. J gave up 1 base and V 4 bases, and 10 bases lay outside the gene matches. Looked up from germline, CDR1 is KGHSH and CDR2 is LQKENI. The CDR3 consists of 19 residues. The CDR3 loop is CASSRSTSGRARGTDTQYF. The CDR3, as DNA: TGTGCCAGCTCACGGTCGACTAGCGGGAGGGCCAGGGGCACAGATACGCAGTATTTT.

The chain is built from TRBV7-3 and TRBJ2-7, with D maybe TRBD1 (7 bases). The CDR3 sequence is 15 residues long. Germline V lookup: CDR1 SGHTA, CDR2 FQGTGA. V was shortened by 0 bases and J by 2 bases, with 11 bases between the two germline ends. The CDR3 region is CASSLTAGTAYEQYF. CDR3 coding DNA: TGTGCCAGCAGCTTAACGGCGGGGACAGCCTACGAGCAGTACTTC.

The chain carries TRBV5-1 and TRBJ2-1; D unclear. V lost 0 bases to trimming and J lost 1 base, with 5 bases between them. The CDR3 contains 14 residues. Germline lookup yields CDR1 SGHRS and CDR2 YFSETQ. CDR3 loop: CASSLEGSYNEQFF. The CDR3 region has the DNA TGCGCCAGCAGCTTGGAAGGGTCCTACAATGAGCAGTTCTTC.

This clone showed up just a few times. The chain recombines TRBV28 with TRBJ2-1; TRBD2 matches 11 bases. The CDR3 loop spans 15 amino acids. With V trimmed by 6 bases and J by 1 base, 2 bases remained unmatched. CDR1 and CDR2 from the germline V gene are MDHEN and SYDVKM. CDR3 coding DNA: TGTGCCAGCAGCGGGACTAGCGGTTCCTACAATGAGCAGTTCTTC. The encoded protein is CASSGTSGSYNEQFF.

This chain uses TRBV7-8 with TRBJ2-1; D call uncertain. V was trimmed by 0 bases and J by 4 bases, leaving 7 bases between them. CDR1 and CDR2 (germline): SGHVS, FQNEAQ. The CDR3 is 14 amino acids. CDR3 coding DNA: TGTGCCAGCAGCTTAGCGAGTGGTTACAATGAGCAGTTCTTC. It codes for CASSLASGYNEQFF. Based on the CDR3 plus reference TRBV7-8 and TRBJ2-1, the full variable domain is GAGVSQSPRYKVAKRGQDVALRCDPISGHVSLFWYQQALGQGPEFLTYFQNEAQLDKSGLPSDRFFAERPEGSVSTLKIQRTQQEDSAVYLCASSLASGYNEQFFGPGTRLTVL.